This T cell receptor beta chain appears in the sequencing data of a study of T cells in localized non-small cell lung cancer. Here immunoSEQ multiplex PCR was the method, and the copy in TCRdb shows in-frame clones only, minus some. The sample includes some 71,000 clones, 70% to 90% of them seen just once. The CDR3 totals 16 residues. The ends lost 4 bases at V and 8 bases at J; junction bases unmatched: 19. The germline V gene has CDR1 GTSNPN and CDR2 SVGIG (reference sequence). This sample comprised peripheral blood, obtained before any cancer treatment. This sequence was found in a female donor older than 55 with stage I lung adenocarcinoma. This chain connects TRBV30 to TRBJ1-2; 7 positions agree with TRBD1. This CDR3 reads CAWTLLGGQGGKGYTF. The CDR3 DNA reads as TGTGCCTGGACCCTCCTTGGGGGGCAGGGGGGTAAAGGCTACACCTTC.